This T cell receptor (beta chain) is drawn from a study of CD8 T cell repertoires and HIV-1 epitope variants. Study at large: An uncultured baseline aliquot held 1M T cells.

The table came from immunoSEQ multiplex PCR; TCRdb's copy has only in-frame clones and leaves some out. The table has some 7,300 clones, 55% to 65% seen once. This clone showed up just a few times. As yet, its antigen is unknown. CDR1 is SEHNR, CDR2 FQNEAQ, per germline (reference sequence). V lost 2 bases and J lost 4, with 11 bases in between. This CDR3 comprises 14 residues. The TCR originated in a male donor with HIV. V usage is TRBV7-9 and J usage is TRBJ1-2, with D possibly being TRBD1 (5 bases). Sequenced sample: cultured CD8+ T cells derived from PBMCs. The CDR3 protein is CASSLSGTLYGYTF. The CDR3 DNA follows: TGTGCCAGCAGCTTATCCGGGACCCTCTATGGCTACACCTTC.